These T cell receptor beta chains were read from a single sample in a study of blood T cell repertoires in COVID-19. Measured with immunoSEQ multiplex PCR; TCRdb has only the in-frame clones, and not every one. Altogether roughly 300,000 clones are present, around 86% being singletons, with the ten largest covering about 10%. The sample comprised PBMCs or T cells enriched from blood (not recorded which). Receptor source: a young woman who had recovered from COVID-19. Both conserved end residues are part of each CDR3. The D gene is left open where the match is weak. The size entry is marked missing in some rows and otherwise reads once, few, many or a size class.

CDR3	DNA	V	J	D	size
CASSLGRPGSAYEQYF	TGTGCCAGCAGCTTGGGTCGACCGGGGTCGGCCTACGAGCAGTACTTC	TRBV5-8	TRBJ2-7	.	.
CASSISTGPYGYTF	TGTGCCAGTAGTATATCGACAGGGCCCTATGGCTACACCTTC	TRBV19	TRBJ1-2	TRBD1	.
CATSFRSAGDWEQPQHF	TGTGCCACCAGCTTTCGGTCGGCAGGGGATTGGGAACAGCCCCAGCATTTT	TRBV15	TRBJ1-5	.	.
CASSQDLTRRGTEAFF	TGTGCCAGCAGCCAAGATCTGACCAGGCGGGGCACTGAAGCTTTCTTT	TRBV3-1/TRBV3-2	TRBJ1-1	.	.
CAWSHGGRYNSPLHF	TGTGCCTGGAGCCACGGAGGACGGTATAATTCACCCCTCCACTTT	TRBV30	TRBJ1-6	.	.
CASIPWDRHNEQFF	TGTGCCAGCATCCCTTGGGACAGACACAATGAGCAGTTCTTC	TRBV6-5	TRBJ2-1	TRBD1	.
CATSGTGGNQPQHF	TGTGCCACCTCCGGGACAGGGGGCAATCAGCCCCAGCATTTT	TRBV2	TRBJ1-5	TRBD1	once
CASSTWTGTYLSGANVLTF	TGTGCCAGCAGCACGTGGACAGGAACTTATCTCTCTGGGGCCAACGTCCTGACTTTC	TRBV13	TRBJ2-6	TRBD1	.
CSVVRDEQYF	TGCAGCGTTGTGAGGGACGAGCAGTACTTC	TRBV29-1	TRBJ2-7	.	.
CAISDRGRTSSYNEQFF	TGTGCCATCAGTGATCGGGGGAGGACGAGCTCCTACAATGAGCAGTTCTTC	TRBV10-3	TRBJ2-1	.	.
CASSLKMNRQSNSPLHF	TGTGCCAGCAGCTTGAAGATGAACAGGCAGAGTAATTCACCCCTCCACTTT	TRBV13	TRBJ1-6	.	.
CASSSDRSSEQYF	TGTGCCAGCAGCTCGGACAGGAGTTCCGAGCAGTACTTC	TRBV7-6	TRBJ2-7	TRBD1	once
CASASDREPNQPQHF	TGTGCCAGCGCTTCGGACAGGGAGCCCAATCAGCCCCAGCATTTT	TRBV2	TRBJ1-5	TRBD1	few
CATSYAGATNEKLFF	TGTGCCACCTCATACGCAGGGGCAACTAATGAAAAACTGTTTTTT	TRBV2	TRBJ1-4	.	.
CASSPILNTGELFF	TGTGCCAGCAGTCCTATCCTTAACACCGGGGAGCTGTTTTTT	TRBV28	TRBJ2-2	.	.